These 16 T cell receptor beta chains were all obtained from the same sample, sequenced in a study of T cells after yellow fever vaccination. TCRdb re-derived calls from the 5' RACE reads in MiXCR, one entry per CDR3 protein. The repertoire holds some 300,000 distinct CDR3 sequences, with around 3.9% as singletons. Material: PBMCs, obtained on the day of the yellow fever booster vaccination. The receptors shown here come from a man aged 18 to 30 who received the YFV17D yellow fever vaccine.

The gene calls are TRBV27 and TRBJ2-7; TRBD1 is a possible D gene (5 bases). V was clipped by 3 bases and J by 2 bases, with 11 bases between them. CDR3 length: 14 residues. Germline V gives CDR1 MNHEY, CDR2 SMNVEV (reference sequence). CDR3 nucleotide sequence: TGTGCCAGCAGTTTGCAGCTGGGGCCCTACGAGCAGTACTTC. Translation: CASSLQLGPYEQYF.

V and J are TRBV24-1 and TRBJ2-1; possible D gene TRBD1, 5 bases. The germline V and J ends were trimmed by 4 bases and 8 bases, with 17 bases remaining between them. The CDR3 runs to 15 residues. The germline CDR1 and CDR2 sequences are KGHDR and SFDVKD. This CDR3 reads CATSDRRTRVHEQFF. Here the CDR3 DNA reads TGTGCCACCAGTGACCGGCGGACCAGGGTTCATGAGCAGTTCTTC.

This clonotype was recorded at least ten times. J is TRBJ2-1 and V is TRBV20-1, with D perhaps given as TRBD1 or TRBD2 (5 bases each). Germline CDR1 is DFQATT and CDR2 is SNEGSKA (reference sequence). Trimming removed 2 bases from V and 5 bases from J, with 16 bases in between. CDR3 size: 15 residues. The CDR3 reads CSARSRWGSDNEQFF. CDR3 nucleotide sequence: TGCAGTGCTAGATCAAGGTGGGGGTCGGACAATGAGCAGTTCTTC.

V gene TRBV15 combines with J gene TRBJ1-5; no reliable D call. The V gene's germline CDR1 is LNHNV and CDR2 YYDKDF (reference sequence). This CDR3 spans 13 amino acids. With 0 bases removed from V and 7 bases from J, the gap between germline ends came to 7 bases. The CDR3 spells CATSRDLQQPQHF. The CDR3 bases are TGTGCCACCAGCAGAGATCTCCAGCAGCCCCAGCATTTT.

J is TRBJ2-3 and V is TRBV20-1; the match to TRBD1 covers 7 bases. The junction had 7 bases not matched to a gene; V was cut back by 1 base and J by 6 bases. CDR1 and CDR2 (germline): DFQATT, SNEGSKA (reference sequence). This CDR3 comprises 14 residues. The chain's CDR3 is CSARAPPQGDTQYF. In DNA, the CDR3 is TGCAGTGCTAGAGCACCTCCACAGGGGGATACGCAGTATTTT.

This chain connects TRBV20-1 to TRBJ1-1; D not certain. Germline V gene sequence: CDR1 DFQATT, CDR2 SNEGSKA (reference sequence). The V end lost 3 bases, the J end lost 5 bases, and 10 bases lay between the germline ends. The CDR3 consists of 12 residues. CDR3 region: CSARFFGTEAFF. In DNA form, the CDR3 reads TGCAGTGCTAGGTTTTTTGGTACTGAAGCTTTCTTT.

V is TRBV20-1 and J is TRBJ2-5; TRBD2 matches at 8 bases. This CDR3 contains 15 residues. CDR1 and CDR2 (germline): DFQATT, SNEGSKA (reference sequence). The J segment lost 0 bases and the V segment lost 6 bases, leaving 9 bases of the junction unmatched. The CDR3 DNA follows: TGCAGTGCCGAGACTAGCGAGACCAACCAAGAGACCCAGTACTTC. Amino acid sequence: CSAETSETNQETQYF.

This clonotype was recorded at least ten times. The J gene is TRBJ2-2, the V gene TRBV9; D perhaps matches TRBD2 (5 bases). Germline values: CDR1 SGDLS, CDR2 YYNGEE. There are 15 residues in the CDR3. With 0 bases removed from V and 2 bases from J, the gap between germline ends came to 8 bases. The CDR3 here is CASSVETINTGELFF. Written as DNA, the CDR3 is TGTGCCAGCAGCGTAGAGACTATCAACACCGGGGAGCTGTTTTTT.

The table lists this clonotype with many counts. The chain has TRBV7-2 and TRBJ2-7; tentative D call: TRBD1 (5 bases). CDR1 SGHTA and CDR2 FQGNSA come from the germline V gene. CDR3 length: 13 residues. The V gene lost 4 bases and the J gene lost 2 bases, with 9 bases spanning the gap. CDR3 coding DNA: TGTGCCAGCAGCTCAGCCAGGGCCTACGAGCAGTACTTC. This encodes CASSSARAYEQYF.

Ten or more counts support this clonotype. V and J are TRBV27 and TRBJ2-7, with D possibly matching TRBD1 (6 bases). The V end lost 6 bases, the J end lost 1 base, and 10 bases lay between the germline ends. The CDR3 runs to 13 residues. Germline assignment: CDR1 MNHEY and CDR2 SMNVEV (reference sequence). CDR3: CASRQGFSYEQYV. DNA for the CDR3: TGTGCCAGCAGACAGGGTTTTTCCTACGAGCAGTACGTC.

This clonotype was counted at least ten times. The CDR3 coding sequence is TGTGCCAGCAGTGATGTGGTCCAGGGTGGGCCCGACAATCCCCGGTGGAAGTTCTTC. This translates into CASSDVVQGGPDNPRWKFF. The chain carries TRBV2 and TRBJ2-1, with a possible D match to TRBD1 (5 bases). The germline V gene has CDR1 SNHLY and CDR2 FYNNEI. CDR3 length equals 19 residues. Trimming shortened V by 3 bases and J by 14 bases, and 35 bases separated the two germline ends.

In this sample, this clonotype turned up many times. This chain joins TRBV10-3 and TRBJ2-7, with D maybe TRBD1 (6 bases). The V gene lost 6 bases and the J gene lost 6 bases, with 12 bases spanning the gap. CDR3 length: 12 amino acids. Germline values: CDR1 ENHRY, CDR2 SYGVKD. CDR3 DNA: TGTGCCATCAGGGGCACAGGGTCCGAGCAGTACGTC. Translation gives CAIRGTGSEQYV.

Many counts were recorded for this clonotype. DNA for the CDR3: TGTGCCAGCAGCCCCCCACAGGGCACCGGGGAGCTGTTTTTT. Translation: CASSPPQGTGELFF. The chain employs TRBV6-2 or TRBV6-3 and TRBJ2-2; tentatively, D is TRBD1 (6 bases). This CDR3 comprises 14 residues. Germline CDR1 and CDR2: MNHEY and SVGEGT. V shed 6 bases and J shed 4 bases, with 12 bases lying between them.

This chain joins TRBV4-2 and TRBJ2-5; tentatively, D is TRBD2 (5 bases). V lost 0 bases and J lost 5, with 10 bases in between. The CDR3 extends over 14 amino acids. Germline CDR1 LGHNA, CDR2 YNFKEQ. CDR3: CASSQDPSGETQYF. The CDR3, as DNA: TGTGCCAGCAGCCAAGACCCGTCGGGGGAGACCCAGTACTTC.

This clonotype was picked up many times. The V and J genes are TRBV7-2 and TRBJ2-1; D assignment may be TRBD1 or TRBD2 (5 bases each). The germline V gene encodes CDR1 SGHTA and CDR2 FQGNSA. The CDR3 covers 15 residues. Trimming shortened V by 5 bases and J by 0 bases, and 11 bases separated the two germline ends. The CDR3 DNA is TGTGCCAGCAGCCGGGACGGATCCTCCTACAATGAGCAGTTCTTC. Translating gives CASSRDGSSYNEQFF. Combining the CDR3 with reference TRBV7-2 and TRBJ2-1 gives the whole variable domain GAGVSQSPSNKVTEKGKDVELRCDPISGHTALYWYRQSLGQGLEFLIYFQGNSAPDKSGLPSDRFSAERTGGSVSTLTIQRTQQEDSAVYLCASSRDGSSYNEQFFGPGTRLTVL.

This clonotype has a count of ten or more. The chain carries TRBV29-1 and TRBJ1-2, with 9 bases aligning to TRBD1. J gave up 7 bases and V 4 bases, and 13 bases lay outside the gene matches. Per the germline V gene, CDR1 is SQVTM and CDR2 is ANQGSEA. The CDR3 is 15 amino acids. For the CDR3, the DNA is TGCAGCGTTGCAGGTTCCGGGACAGGGAATGTTGGCTACACCTTC. This gives the protein CSVAGSGTGNVGYTF.